The 21 T cell receptor beta chains listed next were all sequenced from one sample in a study of vaccination effects on CD4 cells after COVID-19. No antigen has been identified for these receptors. Some clones are missing from TCRdb's copy, which holds only in-frame ones; the method was immunoSEQ multiplex PCR. The table has around 41,000 clones, roughly four fifths seen once. The ViraFEST assay expanded antigen-specific CD4+ T cells with viral peptide pools before sequencing. CD4+ T cells were isolated after around ten days of culture. Negative nucleocapsid antibody tests before and after vaccination confirmed no previous SARS-CoV-2 infection. The material was CD4+ T cells from PBMCs cultured with SARS-CoV-2 spike peptides, obtained before COVID-19 vaccination. The receptors were gathered from a human donor who received a COVID-19 vaccine.

The V gene is TRBV5-1, the J gene TRBJ2-1; 7 nucleotides align to TRBD1. V lost 4 bases to trimming and J lost 4 bases; unmatched junction nucleotides: 5. CDR1 and CDR2 from the germline V gene are SGHRS and YFSETQ. The CDR3 runs 14 residues. CDR3 nucleotide sequence: TGCGCCAGCAGCGGGGGACAGACGTACAATGAGCAGTTCTTC. It translates to CASSGGQTYNEQFF.

The chain links TRBV9 to TRBJ1-1, with TRBD1 matching 7 bases. Germline CDR1 and CDR2: SGDLS and YYNGEE. Trimming removed 5 bases from V and 5 bases from J; junction bases left unmatched: 9. The CDR3 sequence is 14 residues long. For the CDR3, the DNA is TGTGCCAGCAGTATCACAGGGGTTGGGACTGAAGCTTTCTTT. Translation: CASSITGVGTEAFF. Filled out from reference TRBV9 and TRBJ1-1, the complete variable domain reads DSGVTQTPKHLITATGQRVTLRCSPRSGDLSVYWYQQSLDQGLQFLIQYYNGEERAKGNILERFSAQQFPDLHSELNLSSLELGDSALYFCASSITGVGTEAFFGQGTRLTVV.

The chain is built from TRBV7-2 and TRBJ1-4, with TRBD1 identical over 8 bases. The CDR3 contains 16 residues. Germline V gives CDR1 SGHTA, CDR2 FQGNSA. Trimming took 5 bases from V and 8 from J; bases not matched to a gene: 13. The CDR3 is CASSDALQGAIEKLFF. CDR3 in DNA: TGTGCCAGCAGCGATGCGCTCCAGGGGGCGATAGAAAAACTGTTTTTT.

The rearrangement uses TRBV29-1 and TRBJ2-5; D is ambiguous. The ends were cut back, 6 bases at V and 0 bases at J, with 8 bases in the middle. CDR3 size: 12 residues. The germline CDR1 and CDR2 sequences are SQVTM and ANQGSEA. The CDR3 nucleotides read TGCAGCGTCCTCTCGGACCAAGAGACCCAGTACTTC. This encodes CSVLSDQETQYF. The full variable domain, completed using reference TRBV29-1 and TRBJ2-5, is SAVISQKPSRDICQRGTSLTIQCQVDSQVTMMFWYRQQPGQSLTLIATANQGSEATYESGFVIDKFPISRPNLTFSTLTVSNMSPEDSSIYLCSVLSDQETQYFGPGTRLLVL.

CDR3 sequence reads: CASSPGLAGVSTGELFF. The CDR3 region has the DNA TGTGCCAGCAGTCCCGGACTAGCGGGGGTGAGCACCGGGGAGCTGTTTTTT. The chain recombines TRBV7-3 with TRBJ2-2, with 13 bases matching TRBD2. There are 17 residues in the CDR3. Germline V lookup: CDR1 SGHTA, CDR2 FQGTGA. V dropped 6 bases and J dropped 4; count of bases not matched to a gene: 8.

The rearrangement links TRBV28 to TRBJ2-1, with TRBD2 as a possible D gene (5 bases). The CDR3 spans 16 residues. Germline CDR1 MDHEN, CDR2 SYDVKM. The germline V and J ends were trimmed by 4 bases and 4 bases, with 17 bases remaining between them. The CDR3 reads CASSSGGRERYNEQFF. The CDR3, as DNA: TGTGCCAGCAGTTCAGGTGGAAGGGAGCGGTACAATGAGCAGTTCTTC.

This chain uses TRBV19 with TRBJ1-3; 7 nucleotides line up with TRBD1. Germline CDR1 reads LNHDA; CDR2 reads SQIVND (reference sequence). The CDR3 length is 12 residues. The ends lost 5 bases at V and 15 bases at J; junction bases unmatched: 10. The CDR3 loop is CASSSGQATSYF. CDR3 DNA sequence: TGTGCCAGTAGTTCCGGACAGGCGACTTCATATTTT. The variable domain in full, with the rest retrieved from reference TRBV19 and TRBJ1-3, is DGGITQSPKYLFRKEGQNVTLSCEQNLNHDAMYWYRQDPGQGLRLIYYSQIVNDFQKGDIAEGYSVSREKKESFPLTVTSAQKNPTAFYLCASSSGQATSYFGEGSWLTVV.

The chain employs TRBV5-1 and TRBJ2-5; 8 nucleotides match TRBD2. V trimming: 2 bases; J trimming: 3 bases; junction bases outside the gene matches: 0. Germline V gene sequence: CDR1 SGHRS, CDR2 YFSETQ. The CDR3 extends over 13 amino acids. The CDR3 DNA sequence: TGCGCCAGCAGCTTTAGCGGGGAAGAGACCCAGTACTTC. Its protein is CASSFSGEETQYF.

V usage is TRBV7-2 and J usage is TRBJ1-3; maybe TRBD1 (6 bases). V was clipped by 5 bases and J by 3 bases, with 14 bases between them. Germline CDR1 SGHTA, CDR2 FQGNSA. This CDR3 contains 15 residues. CDR3 region: CASSVGGTNGNTIYF. The DNA of the CDR3 is TGTGCCAGCAGCGTAGGGGGGACAAATGGAAACACCATATATTTT.

The chain links TRBV6-1 to TRBJ1-2, with 7 bases identical to TRBD1. The V and J ends lost 2 bases and 6 bases, in that order; junction bases with no gene match: 3. Germline V lookup: CDR1 MNHNS, CDR2 SASEGT. This CDR3 has 13 amino acids. CDR3 nucleotides: TGTGCCAGCAGTGAATCGGGGACAGATGGCTACACCTTC. Protein sequence: CASSESGTDGYTF.

CDR3 DNA sequence: TGCGCCAGCAGCTTGGCTGGAGGGAGGGACACTGAAGCTTTCTTT. Translation gives CASSLAGGRDTEAFF. The chain uses TRBV5-1 and TRBJ1-1, with unresolved D. This CDR3 comprises 15 residues. CDR1 SGHRS and CDR2 YFSETQ come from the germline V gene. V dropped 0 bases and J dropped 3 bases, with 12 bases sitting between them.

The count of this clone is one. This chain links TRBV6-6 with TRBJ1-2; TRBD1 aligns across 9 bases. Germline trimming cut 6 bases from V and 8 bases from J; bases unmatched to any gene: 13. CDR1 and CDR2 (germline): MNHNY, SVGAGI (reference sequence). The CDR3 has 15 amino acids. CDR3 sequence (DNA): TGTGCCAGCAGGATACAGGGGGCCTTGCGGACCGGCTACACCTTC. Encoded protein: CASRIQGALRTGYTF.

This clone was found once. The chain recombines TRBV14 with TRBJ2-3; D may be TRBD1 or TRBD2 (5 bases each). CDR1 and CDR2 from the germline V gene are SGHDN and FVKESK. V was pared by 4 bases and J by 3 bases, with 20 bases between. The CDR3 runs to 17 residues. The chain's CDR3 is CASSRLVGAEETDTQYF. In nucleotides, the CDR3 is TGTGCCAGCAGCCGTCTTGTTGGGGCGGAGGAGACAGATACGCAGTATTTT.

This sequence joins TRBV5-1 and TRBJ2-4; possible D gene TRBD1, 6 bases. This CDR3 has 16 amino acids. Trimming cost V 0 bases and J 1 base, with 11 bases left between them. The germline gives CDR1 SGHRS, CDR2 YFSETQ. This CDR3 reads CASSLAGVSAKNIQYF. As DNA, the CDR3 is TGCGCCAGCAGCTTGGCAGGGGTGTCGGCCAAAAACATTCAGTACTTC.

The V call is TRBV4-3, the J call TRBJ1-4; D ambiguous. Per the germline V gene, CDR1 is LGHNA and CDR2 is YSLEER. V was clipped by 4 bases and J by 5 bases, with 8 bases between them. The CDR3 is 13 amino acids. As DNA, the CDR3 is TGCGCCAGCAGCCGAAATGAAAATGAAAAACTGTTTTTT. Its translation is CASSRNENEKLFF.

This clone was picked up a small number of times. This chain links TRBV7-3 with TRBJ1-6; D unclear. V dropped 1 base and J dropped 6 bases, with 4 bases sitting between them. CDR3 length: 13 amino acids. The germline V gene has CDR1 SGHTA and CDR2 FQGTGA. The CDR3 region has the DNA TGTGCCAGCAGCTTAAACCGTAATTCACCCCTCCACTTT. Its translation is CASSLNRNSPLHF.

The rearrangement joins TRBV27 to TRBJ1-1; a possible D gene is TRBD1 (6 bases). The CDR3 has 14 residues. CDR1 is MNHEY, CDR2 SMNVEV, per germline (reference sequence). Deletions cut 8 bases from V and 6 bases from J, with 19 bases between. The CDR3 DNA reads as TGTGCCAGCCGGAGGGGGGGGGCCGTCTCTGAAGCTTTCTTT. As protein: CASRRGGAVSEAFF.

The CDR3 coding sequence is TGTGCCACCGGGAGTGGAGATACGCAGTATTTT. Its translation: CATGSGDTQYF. This chain joins TRBV24-1 and TRBJ2-3, with a possible D match to TRBD2 (5 bases). V lost 9 bases and J 5 bases, leaving 8 bases between the germline ends. Germline CDR1 KGHDR, CDR2 SFDVKD. CDR3 length: 11 residues.

V gene TRBV5-1 combines with J gene TRBJ1-1; 7 bases line up with TRBD1. Trimming took 5 bases from V and 0 from J; bases not matched to a gene: 10. In germline, CDR1 is SGHRS, CDR2 YFSETQ. The CDR3 loop spans 16 amino acids. The CDR3: CASRRDSAHMNTEAFF. The CDR3 DNA reads TGCGCCAGCAGGCGGGACAGTGCCCACATGAACACTGAAGCTTTCTTT.

The V call is TRBV3-1 (or the pseudogene TRBV3-2), the J call TRBJ1-2; D remains ambiguous. This CDR3 comprises 14 residues. The V and J ends lost 2 bases and 7 bases respectively, with 14 bases between them. In germline, CDR1 is LGHDT, CDR2 YNNKEL (reference sequence). The CDR3 bases are TGTGCCAGCAGCCAATTGGGCGAGGGTTCTGGCTACACCTTC. Protein: CASSQLGEGSGYTF.

The chain links TRBV5-6 to TRBJ2-7; no clear D gene. Germline lookup yields CDR1 SGHDT and CDR2 YYEEEE. Trimming cost V 3 bases and J 2 bases, with 12 bases left between them. The CDR3 has 14 residues. CDR3 DNA: TGTGCCAGCAGCTCTTTACAAAGACCCTACGAGCAGTACGTC. Amino acid sequence: CASSSLQRPYEQYV.